This passage covers 4 T cell receptor beta chains from one sample sequenced in a study of blood T cell repertoires in COVID-19 (dated by TCRdb to about 2020). The library was made by the immunoSEQ multiplex PCR assay. TCRdb took this table from immuneACCESS and kept in-frame rearrangements with V and J called. Such tables lack part of the clones; where checked against another copy, unresolved V genes explain under half of the gap, and the rest is unexplained. The sample table holds about 250,000 clones, of which approximately 84% were seen once. Of the sample, around a sixth is held by the ten largest clones. Sequenced input: PBMCs or T cells enriched from blood (not recorded which). Receptors were obtained from a man aged 18 to 29 who had recovered from COVID-19.

On this clone itself: Its ends do not fully match the called genes, so a read error is possible. The sample has other DNA sequences that encode this CDR3 too. The chain has TRBV19 and TRBJ1-5; the match to TRBD1 covers 12 bases. This CDR3 has 14 amino acids. CDR1 is LNHDA and CDR2 is SQIVND in the germline V gene (reference sequence). CDR3 DNA sequence: TGTGCCAGTAGCGGGACAGGGGGCAACCAGCCCCAGCATTTT. It translates to CASSGTGGNQPQHF.

The chain uses TRBV4-1 and TRBJ2-7, with a weak D call TRBD1 (5 bases). The V end was cut by 1 base, the J end by 2 bases, with 15 bases between. The CDR3 has 16 residues. Germline V CDR1 and CDR2: MGHRA, YSYEKL. The CDR3 coding sequence is TGCGCCAGCAGCCAAGCCGCCAGGCAGGGCCCCTACGAGCAGTACTTC. This gives the protein CASSQAARQGPYEQYF.

The gene calls are TRBV7-9 and TRBJ1-3, with TRBD1 identical over 7 bases. The J segment lost 0 bases and the V segment lost 5 bases, leaving 7 bases of the junction unmatched. The CDR3 is made up of 16 amino acids. The germline V gene has CDR1 SEHNR and CDR2 FQNEAQ (reference sequence). In DNA form, the CDR3 reads TGTGCCAGCAGCGCACCGGGACAGAGCTCTGGAAACACCATATATTTT. Residues: CASSAPGQSSGNTIYF. Full variable domain (missing parts from reference TRBV7-9 and TRBJ1-3): DTGVSQNPRHKITKRGQNVTFRCDPISEHNRLYWYRQTLGQGPEFLTYFQNEAQLEKSRLLSDRFSAERPKGSFSTLEIQRTEQGDSAMYLCASSAPGQSSGNTIYFGEGSWLTVV.

J is TRBJ2-1 and V is TRBV2; TRBD2 matches at 8 bases. Germline V lookup: CDR1 SNHLY, CDR2 FYNNEI. The junction had 7 bases not matched to a gene; V was cut back by 4 bases and J by 5 bases. The CDR3 length is 15 residues. The CDR3: CASSAERESNNEQFF. The CDR3 region has the DNA TGTGCCAGCAGTGCCGAGCGGGAGTCCAACAATGAGCAGTTCTTC.